Below are 16 T cell receptor beta chains sequenced from a single sample in a study of T cells after yellow fever vaccination. TCRdb re-called the 5' RACE reads with MiXCR, one entry per CDR3 protein. This table holds fewer than 450,000 distinct CDR3 sequences, 4% found once. The input for sequencing was PBMCs, taken 5 days after the yellow fever booster vaccination. The source is a man aged 18 to 35 who received the YFV17D yellow fever vaccine.

This clonotype was seen ten or more times. At one of its ends the junction is not consistent with the germline gene, which may arise from a read error. The chain is built from TRBV7-9 and TRBJ2-1; D might be TRBD2 (5 bases). Per germline, CDR1 SEHNR and CDR2 FQNEAQ (reference sequence). CDR3 length: 11 residues. CDR3 loop: CASSLAPEQFF. CDR3 DNA: TGTGCCAGCAGCCTAGCCCCTGAGCAGTTCTTC.

This clonotype was detected many times. This chain links TRBV29-1 with TRBJ2-3; 9 bases match TRBD2. CDR1 and CDR2 (germline): SQVTM, ANQGSEA. The CDR3 loop spans 15 amino acids. V dropped 1 base and J dropped 3; count of bases not matched to a gene: 5. CDR3 bases: TGCAGCGTTGAAGTTCAGCGGGGGGCAACAGATACGCAGTATTTT. Amino acids: CSVEVQRGATDTQYF.

This clonotype was seen many times. V usage is TRBV5-1 and J usage is TRBJ2-7, with 8 bases that match TRBD1. From germline, CDR1 is SGHRS and CDR2 YFSETQ. Germline trimming cut 4 bases from V and 3 bases from J; bases unmatched to any gene: 3. The CDR3 extends over 13 amino acids. The CDR3 sequence is CASSDGQGYEQYV. The CDR3 nucleotides read TGCGCCAGCAGCGACGGACAGGGCTACGAGCAGTACGTC.

This clonotype was detected ten times or more. CDR3 loop: CSARDGGRQGYF. As DNA, the CDR3 is TGCAGTGCTAGAGATGGGGGCCGGCAAGGGTACTTC. V is TRBV20-1 and J is TRBJ2-4, with D possibly matching TRBD1 (6 bases). This CDR3 region has 12 residues. CDR1 and CDR2 from the germline V gene are DFQATT and SNEGSKA (reference sequence). Trimming left V 0 bases short and J 15 bases short, with 15 bases between.

The chain joins TRBV24-1 to TRBJ2-1, with TRBD2 matching over 8 bases. The V gene end was trimmed by 6 bases and the J gene end by 5 bases; junction bases not matched to a gene: 5. The CDR3 covers 14 residues. CDR1 KGHDR and CDR2 SFDVKD come from the germline V gene. The CDR3 protein is CATSPAGENNEQFF. The CDR3 nucleotides are TGTGCCACCAGTCCAGCGGGGGAGAACAATGAGCAGTTCTTC.

This rearrangement joins TRBV20-1 to TRBJ2-2; TRBD2 agrees at 10 bases. The germline V gene has CDR1 DFQATT and CDR2 SNEGSKA (reference sequence). This CDR3 spans 15 amino acids. V dropped 1 base and J dropped 5; count of bases not matched to a gene: 4. CDR3 loop: CSARGQRGGTGELFF. The CDR3 DNA is TGCAGTGCTAGAGGCCAGCGGGGGGGTACCGGGGAGCTGTTTTTT.

Worth noting for this clonotype: A much larger clone is a single base away; this may be a read error. V usage is TRBV7-2 and J usage is TRBJ1-1, with a possible D match to TRBD1 (5 bases). Deletions cut 4 bases from V and 7 bases from J, with 16 bases between. Per the germline V gene, CDR1 is SGHTA and CDR2 is FQGNSA. This CDR3 is built from 14 residues. This CDR3 reads CASSSGRVDSEAFF. The CDR3 coding sequence is TGTGCCAGCAGCTCCGGGAGGGTAGACAGTGAAGCTTTCTTT.

This clonotype was seen ten or more times. V usage is TRBV4-2 and J usage is TRBJ1-2; D is unresolved. From germline, CDR1 is LGHNA and CDR2 YNFKEQ. CDR3 length: 18 amino acids. V was shortened by 0 bases and J by 4 bases, with 21 bases between the two germline ends. In DNA form, the CDR3 reads TGTGCCAGCAGCCAAGATTCCGGAGCAGAGCAACCCCGCTATGGCTACACCTTC. It codes for CASSQDSGAEQPRYGYTF.

This clonotype has just a few counts. The chain links TRBV12-3 or TRBV12-4 to TRBJ2-5, with D perhaps matching TRBD1 (5 bases). Trimming took 3 bases from V and 5 from J, leaving 13 bases between them. The CDR3 consists of 14 residues. The CDR3 region has the DNA TGTGCCAGCAGTTTTTCAGGGCGTGAGGAGACCCAGTACTTC. Residues: CASSFSGREETQYF.

The chain couples TRBV5-1 to TRBJ2-2, with 13 bases fitting TRBD2. With 6 bases clipped from V and 7 bases from J, the junction kept 6 bases outside the gene matches. The CDR3 extends over 15 amino acids. CDR1 is SGHRS and CDR2 is YFSETQ in the germline V gene. The CDR3 coding sequence is TGCGCCAGCAAGGGACTAGCGGGAATAGACGGGGAGCTGTTTTTT. This translates into CASKGLAGIDGELFF.

The chain links TRBV7-6 to TRBJ2-1, with 15 nucleotides matching TRBD2. J lost 6 bases, V lost 5 bases, and 8 bases had no gene match. Germline CDR1 and CDR2: SGHVS and FNYEAQ. CDR3 size: 17 residues. The CDR3 sequence is CASSPGGTSGGFNEQFF. The CDR3 DNA reads as TGTGCCAGCAGCCCGGGGGGGACTAGCGGGGGGTTCAATGAGCAGTTCTTC.

In its sample, this clonotype was seen many times. The chain couples TRBV4-3 to TRBJ1-2; D not resolved. This CDR3 contains 14 residues. Germline assignment: CDR1 LGHNA and CDR2 YSLEER. Trimming shortened V by 3 bases and J by 4 bases, and 12 bases separated the two germline ends. The CDR3 region has the DNA TGCGCCAGCAGCCAGCGGTACGCCTCCTATGGCTACACCTTC. It translates to CASSQRYASYGYTF.

This chain uses TRBV12-3 or TRBV12-4 with TRBJ1-2; weak D call: TRBD1 (5 bases). V was pared by 4 bases and J by 4 bases, with 25 bases between. The CDR3 is 18 amino acids. The CDR3 spells CASSWSSTASGSGYGYTF. The CDR3 DNA is TGTGCCAGCAGTTGGTCCTCGACCGCCTCAGGGAGCGGCTATGGCTACACCTTC.

This clonotype was observed a few times. The chain is built from TRBV9 and TRBJ1-2; D may be TRBD1 (6 bases). The V end was cut by 0 bases, the J end by 1 base, with 13 bases between. The CDR3 is 16 residues long. Germline V CDR1 and CDR2: SGDLS, YYNGEE. CDR3 coding DNA: TGTGCCAGCAGCGTAGGGGGGGCAGCCCTTAACTATGGCTACACCTTC. Its protein is CASSVGGAALNYGYTF.

The chain carries TRBV21-1 and TRBJ2-7; the tabulated D call, TRBD1, remains unverified against the DNA. TRBV21-1 is a recognized pseudogene. The CDR3 covers 15 residues. The CDR3 nucleotides are TGTGCCAATCCTACGGGACAGGGGACCTCCTACGAGCAGTACGTC. Protein sequence: CANPTGQGTSYEQYV.

Many counts were recorded for this clonotype. The gene calls are TRBV12-3 or TRBV12-4 and TRBJ1-6, with 7 nucleotides matching TRBD1. This CDR3 spans 14 amino acids. Germline trimming cut 3 bases from V and 8 bases from J; bases unmatched to any gene: 4. CDR3 nucleotides: TGTGCCAGCAGTTTGTCAGGGGGGGATTCACCCCTCCACTTT. Translating gives CASSLSGGDSPLHF.